Shown below are 14 T cell receptor beta chains from a single sample sequenced in a study of cytomegalovirus exposure and HLA in healthy donors. With 60 Vbeta and 13 Jbeta primers, the PCR was carried out. Data came from immunoSEQ multiplex PCR; TCRdb stores just in-frame clones and leaves some out. Among about 110,000 clones listed, less than 80% were seen once. Sequencing input: PBMCs. The receptor set was obtained from a man aged 25-40 years in good health and CMV-seropositive.

The CDR3 DNA follows: TGCGCCAGCAGCCCCTCGGGGGGGAACACTGAAGCTTTCTTT. Translated: CASSPSGGNTEAFF. This chain joins TRBV5-1 and TRBJ1-1; TRBD1 is a possible D gene (5 bases). Looked up from germline, CDR1 is SGHRS and CDR2 is YFSETQ. The CDR3 runs to 14 residues. Trimming left V 4 bases short and J 1 base short, with 11 bases between.

Only a few counts were recorded for this clone. A read error may produce the germline difference seen at one junction end. Other DNA sequences from this sample encode an identical CDR3 as well. The chain recombines TRBV7-7 with TRBJ1-3; D is unclear. The length of the CDR3 is 13 residues. Germline CDR1 is SSHAT and CDR2 is FNYEAQ (reference sequence). Here the CDR3 reads CASSPSSGNTIYF. The CDR3 DNA follows: TGTGCTAGCAGCCCGAGCTCTGGAAACACCATATATTTT.

To note about this clone: Other DNA sequences from this sample encode an identical CDR3 as well. The rearrangement uses TRBV5-1 and TRBJ1-1, with D possibly TRBD1 on 5 matching bases. This CDR3 has 12 residues. V shed 4 bases and J shed 4 bases, with 8 bases lying between them. Germline V CDR1 and CDR2: SGHRS, YFSETQ. This chain's CDR3 is CASSQQGTEAFF. CDR3 nucleotide sequence: TGCGCCAGCAGCCAGCAGGGCACTGAAGCTTTCTTT.

The chain employs TRBV6-1 and TRBJ2-1, with a weak D call TRBD1 (6 bases). The CDR3 extends over 14 amino acids. The germline gives CDR1 MNHNS, CDR2 SASEGT. Trimming cost V 2 bases and J 8 bases, with 13 bases left between them. The DNA for the CDR3 is TGTGCCAGCAGTGAACAGGGGCGCGGAGATGAGCAGTTCTTC. This encodes CASSEQGRGDEQFF.

The V and J genes are TRBV18 and TRBJ1-2, with TRBD1 matching 7 bases. The germline CDR1 and CDR2 sequences are KGHSH and LQKENI. V was clipped by 2 bases and J by 7 bases; unmatched bases: 13. This CDR3 has 16 residues. The CDR3 loop is CASSPTGAGGPGGYTF. CDR3 bases: TGTGCCAGCTCACCAACGGGAGCAGGGGGTCCGGGTGGCTACACCTTC.

The chain couples TRBV28 to TRBJ2-6; D is unresolved. Per the germline V gene, CDR1 is MDHEN and CDR2 is SYDVKM. The CDR3 extends over 16 amino acids. V lost 6 bases and J lost 0, with 12 bases in between. DNA of the CDR3: TGTGCCAGCAGCCGAAGGAGTTACTCTGGGGCCAACGTCCTGACTTTC. It translates to CASSRRSYSGANVLTF.

This clone was detected only a few times. The chain has TRBV5-6 and TRBJ2-1; 12 nucleotides match TRBD2. Germline CDR1 is SGHDT and CDR2 is YYEEEE. Losses at the gene ends were 3 bases for V and 5 bases for J; bases not matched to a gene: 9. The CDR3 extends over 17 amino acids. The DNA for the CDR3 is TGTGCCAGCAGCTGGGCCCCCCTAGCGGGGGGGAACAATGAGCAGTTCTTC. The encoded protein is CASSWAPLAGGNNEQFF.

The gene calls are TRBV5-6 and TRBJ2-1; TRBD1 matches at 7 bases. CDR3 length: 14 residues. The V gene's germline CDR1 is SGHDT and CDR2 YYEEEE. The trim removed 2 bases at V and 7 bases at J, leaving 6 bases unmatched. The CDR3 DNA reads TGTGCCAGCAGCTTCTTGGGCAGGGGGAATGAGCAGTTCTTC. This translates into CASSFLGRGNEQFF.

CDR3 in amino acids: CASSRRQGEAGELFF. CDR3 in DNA: TGTGCCAGCTCTCGGCGGCAGGGCGAGGCCGGGGAGCTGTTTTTT. The chain joins TRBV18 to TRBJ2-2, with a weak D call TRBD1 (5 bases). The ends were cut back, 6 bases at V and 6 bases at J, with 17 bases in the middle. CDR1 and CDR2 from the germline V gene are KGHSH and LQKENI. The CDR3 extends over 15 amino acids. The full variable domain, its missing parts supplied by reference TRBV18 and TRBJ2-2, is NAGVMQNPRHLVRRRGQEARLRCSPMKGHSHVYWYRQLPEEGLKFMVYLQKENIIDESGMPKERFSAEFPKEGPSILRIQQVVRGDSAAYFCASSRRQGEAGELFFGEGSRLTVL.

The chain links TRBV5-8 to TRBJ2-1, with TRBD2 identical over 8 bases. Looked up from germline, CDR1 is SGHTS and CDR2 is YDEGEE. This CDR3 contains 16 residues. The J segment lost 4 bases and the V segment lost 6 bases, leaving 12 bases of the junction unmatched. Here the CDR3 DNA reads TGTGCCAGCACCAAGGGATCTCCGGGGGGGTACAATGAGCAGTTCTTC. It encodes CASTKGSPGGYNEQFF.

The V gene is TRBV6-4, the J gene TRBJ1-1; 9 bases map to TRBD1. The V gene end was trimmed by 0 bases and the J gene end by 5 bases; junction bases not matched to a gene: 4. The CDR3 sequence is 15 residues long. Germline-derived CDR1 and CDR2 are MRHNA and SNTAGT. The DNA of the CDR3 is TGTGCCAGCAGTGACTCCCCGGGACAGGGTACTGAAGCTTTCTTT. Its protein is CASSDSPGQGTEAFF.

With regard to this clone: The germline gene is not matched at one end of the junction; a read error may be the cause. This rearrangement joins TRBV7-2 to TRBJ2-1; D remains ambiguous. The CDR3 is 10 residues long. The germline CDR1 and CDR2 sequences are SGHTA and FQGNSA. CDR3 nucleotide sequence: TGTGCCAGCAGCTTGGCGGCCCAAATCTTC. It yields the protein CASSLAAQIF.

The rearrangement uses TRBV5-1 and TRBJ2-7; the D gene is possibly TRBD1 (5 bases). In germline, CDR1 is SGHRS, CDR2 YFSETQ. The V gene lost 1 base and the J gene lost 3 bases, with 23 bases spanning the gap. This CDR3 is built from 18 residues. The CDR3 loop is CASSLTRAGSPTFYEQYF. CDR3 DNA: TGCGCCAGCAGCTTGACCAGGGCAGGGTCCCCTACTTTCTACGAGCAGTACTTC.

The rearrangement uses TRBV5-1 and TRBJ2-3, with 7 positions matching TRBD2. J was trimmed by 6 bases and V by 2 bases; bases with no gene match: 9. The CDR3 is made up of 15 amino acids. Germline CDR1 SGHRS, CDR2 YFSETQ. CDR3 nucleotides: TGCGCCAGCAGCTTACCCCTGGGGGGGGTGGATACGCAGTATTTT. This gives the protein CASSLPLGGVDTQYF.